This entry concerns a single T cell receptor beta chain. Its antigen is not known. These data come from a study of lymphopenia after photon versus proton radiotherapy. Study-level points and caveats: After the lymphocyte nadir, photon-treated repertoires showed oligoclonal expansion, especially of CD8+ Temra cells.

TCRdb keeps only in-frame clones here, not all; method: immunoSEQ multiplex PCR. The sample shows approximately 24,000 clones, 84% of them seen only once. V lost 4 bases, J lost 8 bases, and 14 bases lay in between. Germline V gene lookup returns CDR1 PRHDT and CDR2 FYEKMQ (reference sequence). CDR3 size: 14 residues. This specimen consisted of peripheral blood, obtained from a patient treated with photon-based radiotherapy. The clonotype comes from a man aged 40-49 years with gastric cancer. The chain employs TRBV13 and TRBJ1-4; D not resolved. The CDR3: CASSSGGKSEKLFF. CDR3 nucleotides: TGTGCCAGCAGCTCAGGCGGGAAGAGCGAAAAACTGTTTTTT.